This T cell receptor beta chain was documented in a study of cytomegalovirus exposure and HLA in healthy donors. Overall study findings and caveats: After further analysis at a later stage, some 15,000 TCR beta sequences were associated with HLA alleles at 0.05 false discovery rate. TCR sequences were mostly rare, though some public TCRs occurred in many donors. Later analysis revealed greater clonal expansion in HLA-associated TCR beta chains than in equally common others.

Comment on this clone: The antigen is not known.

PCR employed 60 Vbeta and 13 Jbeta primers. Clones were read by immunoSEQ multiplex PCR, and TCRdb kept only the in-frame ones, dropping some. Its listing shows some 46,000 clones. This CDR3 has 15 residues. The V end lost 4 bases, the J end lost 2 bases, and 12 bases lay between the germline ends. Germline CDR1 and CDR2: KGHSH and LQKENI. The chain joins TRBV18 to TRBJ1-5; D uncertain. This receptor was identified in a male donor in good health and CMV-seronegative. The material sequenced was PBMCs. The CDR3 loop reads CASSRLEGGNQPQHF. As DNA, the CDR3 is TGTGCCAGCTCACGCCTAGAAGGAGGCAATCAGCCCCAGCATTTT.